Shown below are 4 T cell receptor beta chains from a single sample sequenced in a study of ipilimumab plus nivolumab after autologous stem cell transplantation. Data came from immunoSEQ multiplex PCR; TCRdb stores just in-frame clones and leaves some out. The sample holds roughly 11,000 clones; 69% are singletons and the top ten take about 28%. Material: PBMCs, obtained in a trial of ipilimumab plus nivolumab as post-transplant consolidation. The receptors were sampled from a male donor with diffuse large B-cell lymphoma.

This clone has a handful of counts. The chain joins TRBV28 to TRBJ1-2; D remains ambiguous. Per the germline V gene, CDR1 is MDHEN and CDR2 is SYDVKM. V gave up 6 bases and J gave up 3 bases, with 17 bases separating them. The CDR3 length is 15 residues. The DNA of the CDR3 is TGTGCCAGCAGCACTCTGGGAGGCAACGACTATGGCTACACCTTC. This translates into CASSTLGGNDYGYTF.

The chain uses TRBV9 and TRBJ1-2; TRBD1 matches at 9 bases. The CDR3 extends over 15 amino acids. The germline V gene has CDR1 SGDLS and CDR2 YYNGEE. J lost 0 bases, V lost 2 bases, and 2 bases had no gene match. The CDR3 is CASSVGTGSNYGYTF. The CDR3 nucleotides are TGTGCCAGCAGCGTCGGGACAGGGTCTAACTATGGCTACACCTTC.

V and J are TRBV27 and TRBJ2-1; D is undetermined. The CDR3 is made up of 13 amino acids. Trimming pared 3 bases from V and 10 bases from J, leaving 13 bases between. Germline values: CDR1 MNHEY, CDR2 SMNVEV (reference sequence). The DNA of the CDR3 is TGTGCCAGCAGTTTCCGAGAGGATCGGGAGCAGTTCTTC. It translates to CASSFREDREQFF.

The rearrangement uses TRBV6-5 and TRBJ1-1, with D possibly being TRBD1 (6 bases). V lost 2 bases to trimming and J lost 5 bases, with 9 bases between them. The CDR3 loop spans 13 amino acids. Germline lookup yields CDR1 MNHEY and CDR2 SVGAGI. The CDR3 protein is CASSYGGRTEAFF. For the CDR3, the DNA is TGTGCCAGCAGTTACGGGGGCCGGACTGAAGCTTTCTTT.